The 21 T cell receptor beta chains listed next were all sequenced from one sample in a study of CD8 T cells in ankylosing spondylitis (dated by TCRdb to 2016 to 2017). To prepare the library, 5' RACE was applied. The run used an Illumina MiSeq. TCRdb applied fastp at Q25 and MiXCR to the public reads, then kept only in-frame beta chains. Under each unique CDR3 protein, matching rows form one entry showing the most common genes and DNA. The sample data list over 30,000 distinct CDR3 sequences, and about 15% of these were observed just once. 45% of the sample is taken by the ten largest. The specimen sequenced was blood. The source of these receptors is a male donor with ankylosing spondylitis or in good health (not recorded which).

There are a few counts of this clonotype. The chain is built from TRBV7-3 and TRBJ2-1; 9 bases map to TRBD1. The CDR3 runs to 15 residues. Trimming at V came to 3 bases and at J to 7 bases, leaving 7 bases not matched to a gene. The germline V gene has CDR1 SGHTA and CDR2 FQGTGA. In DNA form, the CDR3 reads TGTGCCAGCAGCTTCTTAGGGACAGGGCAGAATGAGCAGTTCTTC. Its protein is CASSFLGTGQNEQFF.

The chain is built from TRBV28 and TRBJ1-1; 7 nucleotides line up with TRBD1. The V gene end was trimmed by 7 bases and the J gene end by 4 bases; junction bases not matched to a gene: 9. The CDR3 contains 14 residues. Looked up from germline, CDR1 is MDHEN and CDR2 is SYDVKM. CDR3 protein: CASTRRTGPTEAFF. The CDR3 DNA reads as TGTGCCAGCACCCGTAGGACAGGCCCCACTGAAGCTTTCTTT.

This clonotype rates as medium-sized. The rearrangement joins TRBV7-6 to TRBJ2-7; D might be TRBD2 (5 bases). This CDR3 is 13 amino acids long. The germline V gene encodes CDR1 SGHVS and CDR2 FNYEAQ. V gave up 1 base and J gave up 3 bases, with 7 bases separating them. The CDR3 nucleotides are TGTGCCAGCAGCTTAGGGGAGAACTACGAGCAGTACGTC. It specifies CASSLGENYEQYV.

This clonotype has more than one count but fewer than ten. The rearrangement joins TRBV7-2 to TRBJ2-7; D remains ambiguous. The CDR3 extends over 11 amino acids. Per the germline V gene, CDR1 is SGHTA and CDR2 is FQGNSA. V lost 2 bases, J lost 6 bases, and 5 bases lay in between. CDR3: CASSLITEQYF. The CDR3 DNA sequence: TGTGCCAGCAGCTTAATCACCGAGCAGTACTTC.

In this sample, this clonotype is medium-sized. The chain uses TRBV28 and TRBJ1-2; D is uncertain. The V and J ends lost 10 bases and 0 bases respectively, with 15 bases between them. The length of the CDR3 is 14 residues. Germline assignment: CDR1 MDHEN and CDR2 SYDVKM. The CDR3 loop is CATPAEGSNYGYTF. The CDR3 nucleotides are TGTGCCACCCCCGCCGAGGGTTCTAACTATGGCTACACCTTC.

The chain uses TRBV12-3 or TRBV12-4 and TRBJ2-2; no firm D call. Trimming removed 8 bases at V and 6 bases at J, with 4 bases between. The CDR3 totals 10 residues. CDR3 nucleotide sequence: TGTGCCAGCTGGGCCGGGGAGCTGTTTTTT. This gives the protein CASWAGELFF.

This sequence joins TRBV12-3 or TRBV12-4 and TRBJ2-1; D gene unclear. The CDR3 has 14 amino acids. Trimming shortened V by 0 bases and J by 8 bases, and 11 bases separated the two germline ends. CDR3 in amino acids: CASSLAYGRYEQFF. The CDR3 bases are TGTGCCAGCAGTTTAGCGTATGGAAGGTATGAGCAGTTCTTC.

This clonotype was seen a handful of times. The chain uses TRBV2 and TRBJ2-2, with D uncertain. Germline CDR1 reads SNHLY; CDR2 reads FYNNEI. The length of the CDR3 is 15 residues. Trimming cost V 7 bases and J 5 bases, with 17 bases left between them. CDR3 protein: CASTLWGSLTGELFF. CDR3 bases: TGTGCCAGCACCCTCTGGGGATCATTGACCGGGGAGCTGTTTTTT.

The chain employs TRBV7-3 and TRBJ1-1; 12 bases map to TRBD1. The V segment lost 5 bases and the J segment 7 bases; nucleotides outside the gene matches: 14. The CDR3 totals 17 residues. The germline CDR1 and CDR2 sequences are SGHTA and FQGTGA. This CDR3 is CASSQPGTGGEGGEAFF. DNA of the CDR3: TGTGCCAGCAGCCAACCGGGGACAGGGGGCGAGGGAGGTGAAGCTTTCTTT.

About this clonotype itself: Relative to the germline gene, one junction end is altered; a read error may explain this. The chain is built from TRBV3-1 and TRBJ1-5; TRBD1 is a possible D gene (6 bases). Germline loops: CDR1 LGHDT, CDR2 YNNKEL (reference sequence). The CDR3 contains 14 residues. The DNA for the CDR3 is TGTGTCAGCAGCCAAGGGGGGATAGACCAGCCCCAGCATTTT. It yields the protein CVSSQGGIDQPQHF.

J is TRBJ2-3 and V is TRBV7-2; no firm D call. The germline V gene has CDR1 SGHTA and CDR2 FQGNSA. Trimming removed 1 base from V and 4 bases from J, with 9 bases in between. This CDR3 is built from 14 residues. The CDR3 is CASSLVGVADTQYF. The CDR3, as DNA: TGTGCCAGCAGCTTAGTAGGTGTCGCAGATACGCAGTATTTT.

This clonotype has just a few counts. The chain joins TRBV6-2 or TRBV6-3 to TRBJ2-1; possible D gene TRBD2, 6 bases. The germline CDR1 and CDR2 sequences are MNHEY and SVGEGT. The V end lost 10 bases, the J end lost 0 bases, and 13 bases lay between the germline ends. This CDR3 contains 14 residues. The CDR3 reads CATRMGGSYNEQFF. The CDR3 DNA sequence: TGTGCCACCAGGATGGGGGGCTCCTACAATGAGCAGTTCTTC.

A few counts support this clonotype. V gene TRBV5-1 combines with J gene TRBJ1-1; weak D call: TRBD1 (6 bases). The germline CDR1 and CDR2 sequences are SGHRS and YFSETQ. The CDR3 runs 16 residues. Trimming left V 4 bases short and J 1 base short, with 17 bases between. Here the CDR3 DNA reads TGCGCCAGCAGCAACCGGGATGAGACAGGGAACACTGAAGCTTTCTTT. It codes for CASSNRDETGNTEAFF. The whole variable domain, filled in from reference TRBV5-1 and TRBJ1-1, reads KAGVTQTPRYLIKTRGQQVTLSCSPISGHRSVSWYQQTPGQGLQFLFEYFSETQRNKGNFPGRFSGRQFSNSRSEMNVSTLELGDSALYLCASSNRDETGNTEAFFGQGTRLTVV.

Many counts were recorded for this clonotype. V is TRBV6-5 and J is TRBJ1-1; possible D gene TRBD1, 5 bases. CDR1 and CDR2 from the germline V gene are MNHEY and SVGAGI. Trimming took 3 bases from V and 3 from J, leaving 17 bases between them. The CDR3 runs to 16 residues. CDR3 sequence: CASSYLAGPGDTEAFF. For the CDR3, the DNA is TGTGCCAGCAGTTATCTTGCAGGACCGGGGGACACTGAAGCTTTCTTT.

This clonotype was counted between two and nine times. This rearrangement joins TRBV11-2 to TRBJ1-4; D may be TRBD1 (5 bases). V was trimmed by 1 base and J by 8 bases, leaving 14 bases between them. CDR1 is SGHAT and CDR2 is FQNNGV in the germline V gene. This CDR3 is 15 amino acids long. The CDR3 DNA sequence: TGTGCCAGCAGCTTAGCGAGGGGAGGGTTCGAAAAACTGTTTTTT. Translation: CASSLARGGFEKLFF. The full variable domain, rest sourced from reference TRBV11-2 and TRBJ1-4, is EAGVAQSPRYKIIEKRQSVAFWCNPISGHATLYWYQQILGQGPKLLIQFQNNGVVDDSQLPKDRFSAERLKGVDSTLKIQPAKLEDSAVYLCASSLARGGFEKLFFGSGTQLSVL.

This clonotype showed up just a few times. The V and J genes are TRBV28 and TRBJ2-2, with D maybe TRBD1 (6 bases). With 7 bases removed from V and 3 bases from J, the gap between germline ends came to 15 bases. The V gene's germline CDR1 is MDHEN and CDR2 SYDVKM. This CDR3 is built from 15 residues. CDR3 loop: CASTSDAGDTGELFF. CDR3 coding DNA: TGTGCCAGCACCTCAGACGCAGGGGACACCGGGGAGCTGTTTTTT.

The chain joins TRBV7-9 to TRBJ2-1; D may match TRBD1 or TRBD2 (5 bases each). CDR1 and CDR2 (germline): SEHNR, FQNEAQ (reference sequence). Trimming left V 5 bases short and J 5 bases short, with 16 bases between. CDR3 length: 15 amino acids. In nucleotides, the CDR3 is TGTGCCAGCAGCATTAGAGGGGTCGGGAACAATGAGCAGTTCTTC. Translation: CASSIRGVGNNEQFF.

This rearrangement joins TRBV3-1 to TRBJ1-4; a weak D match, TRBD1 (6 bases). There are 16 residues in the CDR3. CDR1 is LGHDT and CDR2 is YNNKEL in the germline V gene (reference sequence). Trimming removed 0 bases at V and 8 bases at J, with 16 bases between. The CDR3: CASSQDPGRGGEKLFF. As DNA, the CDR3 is TGTGCCAGCAGCCAAGATCCGGGCAGGGGAGGAGAAAAACTGTTTTTT.

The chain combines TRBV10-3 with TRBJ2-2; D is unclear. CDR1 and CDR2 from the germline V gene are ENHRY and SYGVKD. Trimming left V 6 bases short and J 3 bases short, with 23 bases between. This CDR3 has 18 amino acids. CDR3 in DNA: TGTGCCATCAGCGGCACCACTGGGTTTGAAACGGACACCGGGGAGCTGTTTTTT. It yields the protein CAISGTTGFETDTGELFF.

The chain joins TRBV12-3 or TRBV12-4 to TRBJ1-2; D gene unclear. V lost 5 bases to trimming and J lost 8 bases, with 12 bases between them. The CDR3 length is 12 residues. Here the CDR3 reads CASSNQWGGYTF. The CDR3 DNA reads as TGTGCCAGCAGTAATCAATGGGGAGGCTACACCTTC.

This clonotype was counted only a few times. The DNA of the CDR3 is TGTGCCAGCAGTTTACCTGGGGCCAACGTCCTGACTTTC. Translating it yields CASSLPGANVLTF. The chain couples TRBV12-3 or TRBV12-4 to TRBJ2-6; D call uncertain. This CDR3 is built from 13 residues. Trimming removed 2 bases from V and 2 bases from J, with 1 base in between.